These T cell receptor beta chains were read from a single sample in a study of T cells in Graves' hyperthyroidism and ophthalmopathy. TCRdb ran MiXCR on the multiplex PCR reads and lists one entry per CDR3 protein. The data contain about 420,000 distinct CDR3 sequences, 15% to 18% of them singletons. The sequenced sample consisted of blood. The receptors here all came from a woman younger than 30 with Graves' hyperthyroidism. The CDR3 runs from the conserved cysteine through the conserved F or W. D genes are given only for firm matches. Size tells how often a clone was seen (once, few, many) or the class of an expanded clone, and some rows leave it out.

V gene: TRBV20-1
clone size: many
J gene: TRBJ2-1
D gene: -
CDR3 protein: CSARVPNPYNEQFF
CDR3 DNA: TGCAGTGCTAGAGTACCCAATCCCTACAATGAGCAGTTCTTC

V gene: TRBV20-1
clone size: many
J gene: TRBJ2-3
D gene: TRBD2
CDR3 protein: CSATSRASGRTDTQYF
CDR3 DNA: TGCAGTGCCACCTCGAGGGCTAGCGGGAGGACAGATACGCAGTATTTT

V gene: TRBV5-1
clone size: once
J gene: TRBJ1-5
D gene: -
CDR3 protein: CVSSLGGVSNQPQHF
CDR3 DNA: TGCGTCAGCAGCTTGGGGGGTGTTAGCAATCAGCCCCAGCATTTT

V gene: TRBV29-1
clone size: few
J gene: TRBJ1-2
D gene: -
CDR3 protein: CSVPSPTNYGYTF
CDR3 DNA: TGCAGCGTTCCGTCACCCACTAACTATGGCTACACCTTC

V gene: TRBV27
clone size: many
J gene: TRBJ2-2
D gene: -
CDR3 protein: CASSSNLRRKNTGELFF
CDR3 DNA: TGTGCCAGCAGTTCAAACCTCAGGAGGAAGAACACCGGGGAGCTGTTTTTT

V gene: TRBV4-3
clone size: -
J gene: TRBJ1-5
D gene: TRBD1
CDR3 protein: CASSQDRQGTDQPQHF
CDR3 DNA: TGCGCCAGCAGCCAAGACCGACAGGGTACGGATCAGCCCCAGCATTTT

V gene: TRBV27
clone size: many
J gene: TRBJ2-1
D gene: -
CDR3 protein: CASSTGSGLLGEQFF
CDR3 DNA: TGTGCCAGCAGTACTGGTAGCGGCCTCTTAGGTGAGCAGTTCTTC

V gene: TRBV3-1
clone size: many
J gene: TRBJ2-5
D gene: -
CDR3 protein: CASSQPEGSETQYF
CDR3 DNA: TGTGCCAGCAGCCAACCCGAAGGATCGGAGACCCAGTACTTC

V gene: TRBV4-1
clone size: -
J gene: TRBJ2-3
D gene: TRBD2
CDR3 protein: CASSHSSGLEYTSTDTQYF
CDR3 DNA: TGCGCCAGCAGCCACTCTAGCGGACTAGAATACACTAGCACAGATACGCAGTATTTT

V gene: TRBV11-2
clone size: many
J gene: TRBJ2-2
D gene: -
CDR3 protein: CASTDQYTGELFF
CDR3 DNA: TGTGCCAGCACCGACCAGTACACCGGGGAGCTGTTTTTT

V gene: TRBV28
clone size: few
J gene: TRBJ2-7
D gene: TRBD2
CDR3 protein: CASSLREGLNEQYF
CDR3 DNA: TGTGCCAGCAGTTTGCGGGAGGGCCTTAACGAGCAGTACTTC

V gene: TRBV11-2
clone size: -
J gene: TRBJ2-4
D gene: -
CDR3 protein: CASSLAGSFENIQYF
CDR3 DNA: TGTGCCAGCAGCTTAGCGGGCAGCTTCGAAAACATTCAGTACTTC

V gene: TRBV12-3/TRBV12-4
clone size: many
J gene: TRBJ2-3
D gene: TRBD2
CDR3 protein: CASSVRGGVYTDTQYF
CDR3 DNA: TGTGCCAGCAGTGTTCGCGGGGGTGTATATACAGATACGCAGTATTTT

V gene: TRBV28
clone size: many
J gene: TRBJ2-2
D gene: -
CDR3 protein: CASSLRPRATGELFF
CDR3 DNA: TGTGCCAGCAGTTTACGGCCCAGGGCCACCGGGGAGCTGTTTTTT

V gene: TRBV7-9
clone size: few
J gene: TRBJ1-4
D gene: -
CDR3 protein: CASSLRGSNEKLFF
CDR3 DNA: TGTGCCAGCAGCTTACGAGGGAGTAATGAAAAACTGTTTTTT

V gene: TRBV9
clone size: -
J gene: TRBJ1-2
D gene: -
CDR3 protein: CASSASTGLGGYTF
CDR3 DNA: TGTGCCAGCAGCGCGTCAACAGGGTTAGGAGGCTACACCTTC

V gene: TRBV9
clone size: -
J gene: TRBJ2-3
D gene: -
CDR3 protein: CASSASPWGDTQYF
CDR3 DNA: TGTGCCAGCAGCGCTTCCCCTTGGGGTGATACGCAGTATTTT